These 15 T cell receptor beta chains were sequenced from one sample in a study of blood T cells in healthy people across ages. Primers used in a second PCR of about 7 to 12 cycles were a sample-barcoded 5' primer and a J-beta primer mix. TCRdb used MiXCR to reprocess the 5' RACE reads, holding one entry per CDR3 protein. This table holds over a million distinct CDR3 sequences, 40% to 55% found once. Sequencing was done on a sample of blood. The receptors stem from a woman aged 55-75 years in good health.

A single count supports this clonotype. The CDR3 DNA sequence: TGTGCCAGCAGTTCCTCCATGATATACGAGCAGTTCTTC. Protein sequence: CASSSSMIYEQFF. V and J are TRBV27 and TRBJ2-1; D is unresolved. The CDR3 spans 13 residues. The V and J ends lost 4 bases and 10 bases respectively, with 14 bases between them. Germline values: CDR1 MNHEY, CDR2 SMNVEV (reference sequence).

The rearrangement uses TRBV10-3 and TRBJ1-1; D may be TRBD1 (5 bases). V was shortened by 3 bases and J by 7 bases, with 9 bases between the two germline ends. Looked up from germline, CDR1 is ENHRY and CDR2 is SYGVKD. The CDR3 loop spans 12 amino acids. The CDR3 nucleotides are TGTGCCATCAGTGACAGGGTATATGAAGCTTTCTTT. Translated: CAISDRVYEAFF.

The V gene is TRBV20-1, the J gene TRBJ2-3; 7 bases align to TRBD2. V shed 6 bases, J shed 5 bases, and the junction held 11 bases outside the gene matches. This CDR3 is 14 amino acids long. The germline CDR1 and CDR2 sequences are DFQATT and SNEGSKA (reference sequence). The chain's CDR3 is CSAPGGSLRDTQYF. The CDR3 DNA is TGCAGTGCCCCCGGGGGGAGCTTGCGAGATACGCAGTATTTT.

This clonotype was detected ten times or more. The rearrangement links TRBV6-6 to TRBJ2-7; TRBD1 agrees at 9 bases. The germline V gene encodes CDR1 MNHNY and CDR2 SVGAGI (reference sequence). The V gene end was trimmed by 5 bases and the J gene end by 5 bases; junction bases not matched to a gene: 7. The CDR3 length is 14 residues. Here the CDR3 reads CASSRDRVANEQYF. CDR3 DNA sequence: TGTGCCAGCAGTCGGGACAGGGTAGCTAACGAGCAGTACTTC.

The rearrangement uses TRBV30 and TRBJ2-3; 8 bases are shared with TRBD1. Germline V gives CDR1 GTSNPN, CDR2 SVGIG (reference sequence). The CDR3 consists of 14 residues. With V trimmed by 7 bases and J by 3 bases, 9 bases remained unmatched. CDR3 sequence: CASEVRGRTDTQYF. For the CDR3, the DNA is TGTGCCTCGGAGGTCAGGGGGCGGACAGATACGCAGTATTTT.

The rearrangement uses TRBV2 and TRBJ2-5, with D perhaps matching TRBD2 (5 bases). CDR1 is SNHLY, CDR2 FYNNEI, per germline. V was trimmed by 7 bases and J by 5 bases, leaving 11 bases between them. The CDR3 spans 12 residues. This CDR3 is CASNAGGETQYF. Here the CDR3 DNA reads TGTGCCAGCAATGCGGGTGGTGAGACCCAGTACTTC.

The chain combines TRBV3-1 with TRBJ2-5, with TRBD1 identical over 8 bases. TRBJ2-7 matches the DNA end more closely, so the J call is doubtful. This CDR3 contains 13 residues. Germline CDR1 LGHDT, CDR2 YNNKEL (reference sequence). CDR3 in DNA: TGTGCCAGCAGCCCTTACAGGGGGAGCGAGCAGTACTTC. Its translation is CASSPYRGSEQYF.

The chain recombines TRBV11-2 with TRBJ1-5; D is ambiguous. The CDR3 runs 17 residues. In germline, CDR1 is SGHAT, CDR2 FQNNGV. Trimming removed 2 bases at V and 2 bases at J, with 16 bases between. The CDR3 spells CASSLIVGRRGNQPQHF. CDR3 DNA sequence: TGTGCCAGCAGCTTAATTGTCGGGCGACGGGGCAATCAGCCCCAGCATTTT.

This clonotype was counted at least ten times. The chain links TRBV29-1 to TRBJ2-7, with D possibly matching TRBD2 (5 bases). The V and J ends lost 2 bases and 5 bases respectively, with 19 bases between them. The germline CDR1 and CDR2 sequences are SQVTM and ANQGSEA. The CDR3 length is 15 residues. DNA for the CDR3: TGCAGCGTTGAAATAGAGGGTCAGATCTTCAACGAGCAGTACTTC. Encoded protein: CSVEIEGQIFNEQYF.

In this sample, this clonotype turned up many times. The gene calls are TRBV20-1 and TRBJ2-5, with 8 bases aligning to TRBD1. Germline values: CDR1 DFQATT, CDR2 SNEGSKA (reference sequence). The CDR3 loop spans 17 amino acids. V gave up 0 bases and J gave up 0 bases; unmatched junction bases: 9. CDR3 sequence: CSARDEGDRQYQETQYF. CDR3 sequence (DNA): TGCAGTGCTAGAGATGAAGGGGACAGGCAGTACCAAGAGACCCAGTACTTC.

The chain recombines TRBV6-5 with TRBJ2-7, with 9 bases fitting TRBD1. Per the germline V gene, CDR1 is MNHEY and CDR2 is SVGAGI. The CDR3 covers 14 residues. Unmatched junction bases numbered 3, after V lost 2 bases and J lost 4 bases. CDR3 residues: CASSYMTGGYEQYF. The DNA of the CDR3 is TGTGCCAGCAGTTACATGACAGGGGGGTACGAGCAGTACTTC.

This clonotype was detected only once. Mismatch with germline at one junction end may stem from a read error. CDR3 DNA: TGTGCCAGCAGTAACTCTGGGACAGGCCGGGGGAATACGCAGTATTTT. Protein product: CASSNSGTGRGNTQYF. The chain uses TRBV6-5 and TRBJ2-3, with 8 bases that match TRBD1. CDR1 is MNHEY, CDR2 SVGAGI, per germline. The length of the CDR3 is 16 residues.

At least ten counts were recorded for this clonotype. The chain carries TRBV19 and TRBJ2-3; 7 nucleotides align to TRBD2. V lost 5 bases and J lost 4; bases outside the gene matches: 9. The CDR3 totals 15 residues. The germline CDR1 and CDR2 sequences are LNHDA and SQIVND (reference sequence). CDR3 in DNA: TGTGCCAGTAGTGACCCCGCCGGACTAGCAGATACGCAGTATTTT. Its translation: CASSDPAGLADTQYF.

V is TRBV12-3 or TRBV12-4 and J is TRBJ1-5; D perhaps matches TRBD1 (5 bases). This CDR3 region has 15 residues. Trimming took 7 bases from V and 0 from J, leaving 13 bases between them. CDR3 loop: CASNRGTGSNQPQHF. CDR3 sequence (DNA): TGTGCCAGCAACCGTGGTACAGGTAGCAATCAGCCCCAGCATTTT.

V is TRBV7-2 and J is TRBJ2-3, with 7 bases matching TRBD2. The V gene's germline CDR1 is SGHTA and CDR2 FQGNSA. The CDR3 extends over 20 amino acids. With 5 bases clipped from V and 1 base from J, the junction kept 21 bases outside the gene matches. The CDR3 bases are TGTGCCAGCAGCCGCCTGGGCGTAGCGGGCTCCCGGTGGGGCACAGATACGCAGTATTTT. It specifies CASSRLGVAGSRWGTDTQYF.